The 28 T cell receptor beta chains in this list originate from one sample, sequenced in a study of PD-L1 blockade in urothelial cancer. Profiling relied on immunoSEQ multiplex PCR, and the TCRdb table lists in-frame clones only, not all of them. The repertoire holds about 43,000 clones, with more than 70% as singletons. The sequences come from PBMCs, collected around atezolizumab (anti-PD-L1) treatment. These TCRs come from an elderly man with urothelial cancer.

The rearrangement uses TRBV27 and TRBJ1-1, with 8 bases lining up with TRBD1. The V and J ends lost 6 bases and 0 bases, in that order; junction bases with no gene match: 9. Per germline, CDR1 MNHEY and CDR2 SMNVEV (reference sequence). This CDR3 comprises 16 residues. CDR3: CASRSRTGPMNTEAFF. The CDR3 region has the DNA TGTGCCAGCAGATCCAGGACAGGGCCCATGAACACTGAAGCTTTCTTT.

This chain connects TRBV6-1 to TRBJ1-2; 9 positions agree with TRBD1. CDR1 MNHNS and CDR2 SASEGT come from the germline V gene. The CDR3 length is 14 residues. With V trimmed by 5 bases and J by 8 bases, 9 bases remained unmatched. The CDR3 DNA follows: TGTGCCAGCAGTACCGGGACAGGGCTATCGGGCTACACCTTC. This translates into CASSTGTGLSGYTF.

The rearrangement joins TRBV5-4 to TRBJ1-4; D possibly corresponds to TRBD1 (5 bases). The germline gives CDR1 SGHNT, CDR2 YYREEE (reference sequence). V was trimmed by 4 bases and J by 8 bases, leaving 15 bases between them. The CDR3 spans 14 residues. CDR3: CASSPGLQQEKLFF. The CDR3 nucleotides read TGTGCCAGCAGCCCGGGACTTCAACAGGAAAAACTGTTTTTT.

This clone was seen only a few times. CDR3 in amino acids: CASSYTNRGNQPQHF. CDR3 nucleotides: TGTGCCAGCAGTTACACGAACAGGGGCAATCAGCCCCAGCATTTT. The chain combines TRBV6-5 with TRBJ1-5; possibly TRBD1 for D (6 bases). The CDR3 covers 15 residues. Trimming removed 2 bases from V and 2 bases from J, with 10 bases in between. Germline CDR1 MNHEY, CDR2 SVGAGI.

The CDR3 reads CASSPGTFAGDTQYF. In DNA, the CDR3 is TGTGCCAGCAGCCCCGGGACTTTTGCGGGGGATACGCAGTATTTT. This chain links TRBV5-4 with TRBJ2-3, with a possible D match to TRBD2 (6 bases). The germline V and J ends were trimmed by 4 bases and 6 bases, with 18 bases remaining between them. CDR1 is SGHNT and CDR2 is YYREEE in the germline V gene (reference sequence). The CDR3 is 15 amino acids.

Comment on this clone: It is unclear where the CDR3 begins or ends on the DNA, so no DNA is shown, and the CDR3 is as TCRdb lists it. The V and J genes are TRBV18 and TRBJ2-1; whether TRBD2, the table's D call, matches the DNA was not checked. The germline V gene has CDR1 KGHSH and CDR2 LQKENI. The CDR3 is made up of 15 amino acids, end residues included. CDR3 residues: CAIPSGRGGANEQFF.

J is TRBJ2-3 and V is TRBV7-2; 11 positions match TRBD2. The CDR3 has 16 amino acids. The V gene's germline CDR1 is SGHTA and CDR2 FQGNSA. The V segment lost 5 bases and the J segment 3 bases; nucleotides outside the gene matches: 7. This CDR3 is CASSTTSGTGTDTQYF. The CDR3 DNA follows: TGTGCCAGCAGCACGACTAGCGGGACGGGTACAGATACGCAGTATTTT.

The chain uses TRBV11-2 and TRBJ2-7; 7 bases are a match to TRBD1. The germline gives CDR1 SGHAT, CDR2 FQNNGV. The CDR3 totals 14 residues. The V and J ends lost 5 bases and 2 bases, in that order; junction bases with no gene match: 6. The CDR3 region has the DNA TGTGCCAGCAGCCCCCGACAGGGAACCTACGAGCAGTACTTC. It is translated as CASSPRQGTYEQYF.

The chain employs TRBV19 and TRBJ1-5; 8 bases match TRBD1. The ends lost 0 bases at V and 3 bases at J; junction bases unmatched: 7. The V gene's germline CDR1 is LNHDA and CDR2 SQIVND (reference sequence). CDR3 length: 17 residues. The CDR3 region is CASSIDDRGRVNQPQHF. The CDR3 region has the DNA TGTGCCAGTAGTATAGACGACAGGGGCCGGGTCAATCAGCCCCAGCATTTT.

J is TRBJ1-2 and V is TRBV6-5; TRBD1 is a possible D gene (6 bases). V was cut by 6 bases and J by 6 bases, with 14 bases left in between. The CDR3 runs to 13 residues. CDR1 MNHEY and CDR2 SVGAGI come from the germline V gene. DNA of the CDR3: TGTGCCAGCAGACAGGGCCTTGGGCATGGCTACACCTTC. Residues: CASRQGLGHGYTF.

V usage is TRBV19 and J usage is TRBJ2-1; 10 bases are shared with TRBD2. This CDR3 is 15 amino acids long. Germline V gene lookup returns CDR1 LNHDA and CDR2 SQIVND (reference sequence). V gave up 4 bases and J gave up 2 bases; unmatched junction bases: 2. CDR3 protein: CASSNLAGAYNEQFF. The CDR3 region has the DNA TGTGCCAGTAGTAACCTAGCGGGAGCCTACAATGAGCAGTTCTTC.

V gene TRBV4-1 combines with J gene TRBJ2-1; 8 nucleotides align to TRBD2. Germline loops: CDR1 MGHRA, CDR2 YSYEKL. The CDR3 length is 16 residues. The trim removed 1 base at V and 2 bases at J, leaving 4 bases unmatched. As DNA, the CDR3 is TGCGCCAGCAGCCAAGGGGTAGCGGGACCCTACAATGAGCAGTTCTTC. It codes for CASSQGVAGPYNEQFF.

The CDR3 reads CAWSVGLGTGVDEQYF. The DNA for the CDR3 is TGTGCCTGGAGTGTAGGATTGGGGACAGGGGTTGACGAGCAGTACTTC. The V gene is TRBV30, the J gene TRBJ2-7; 10 positions agree with TRBD1. The CDR3 extends over 16 amino acids. Germline CDR1 is GTSNPN and CDR2 is SVGIG (reference sequence). The trim removed 0 bases at V and 5 bases at J, leaving 10 bases unmatched.

The V gene is TRBV7-8, the J gene TRBJ2-7, with TRBD2 identical over 13 bases. The V and J ends lost 2 bases and 0 bases, in that order; junction bases with no gene match: 4. The germline CDR1 and CDR2 sequences are SGHVS and FQNEAQ. This CDR3 region has 17 residues. CDR3 in DNA: TGTGCCAGCAGCTTACCTTGGACTAGCGGGAGCTCCTACGAGCAGTACTTC. It yields the protein CASSLPWTSGSSYEQYF. Combining the CDR3 with reference TRBV7-8 and TRBJ2-7 gives the whole variable domain GAGVSQSPRYKVAKRGQDVALRCDPISGHVSLFWYQQALGQGPEFLTYFQNEAQLDKSGLPSDRFFAERPEGSVSTLKIQRTQQEDSAVYLCASSLPWTSGSSYEQYFGPGTRLTVT.

DNA of the CDR3: TGTGCCAGTAGTATTAACGGACAGACCTACGGTTACGAGCAGTACTTC. It translates to CASSINGQTYGYEQYF. V is TRBV19 and J is TRBJ2-7, with TRBD1 as a possible D gene (6 bases). The CDR3 has 16 residues. Trimming took 3 bases from V and 4 from J, leaving 19 bases between them. Germline V gene sequence: CDR1 LNHDA, CDR2 SQIVND (reference sequence).

Here the CDR3 DNA reads TGTGCCAGCAGGCGTGTAGGCGGGAGGGCCGTCGAGCAGTACTTC. Translating it yields CASRRVGGRAVEQYF. The chain recombines TRBV27 with TRBJ2-7, with TRBD2 matching 9 bases. In germline, CDR1 is MNHEY, CDR2 SMNVEV (reference sequence). This CDR3 has 15 amino acids. Germline trimming cut 6 bases from V and 6 bases from J; bases unmatched to any gene: 12.

V and J are TRBV28 and TRBJ2-4; 9 nucleotides agree with TRBD1. CDR1 MDHEN and CDR2 SYDVKM come from the germline V gene. Trimming took 11 bases from V and 3 from J; bases not matched to a gene: 8. This CDR3 contains 14 residues. This chain's CDR3 is CASQQGAHKNIQYF. The DNA for the CDR3 is TGTGCCTCCCAACAGGGGGCCCACAAAAACATTCAGTACTTC.

In this sample, this clone turned up a few times. The chain recombines TRBV11-3 with TRBJ2-1; 8 bases align to TRBD1. Germline V gene sequence: CDR1 SGHNT, CDR2 YENEEA. The CDR3 extends over 15 amino acids. V lost 2 bases, J lost 5 bases, and 5 bases stayed unmatched. In DNA form, the CDR3 reads TGTGCCAGCAGCTTATCAAACAGGGGGGACAATGAGCAGTTCTTC. Translated, it gives CASSLSNRGDNEQFF.

CDR3 amino acids: CASSLWTALTDTQYF. CDR3 nucleotides: TGCGCCAGCAGTCTCTGGACAGCCCTCACAGATACGCAGTATTTT. The rearrangement joins TRBV23-1 to TRBJ2-3, with D tentatively TRBD1 (6 bases). TRBV23-1 is an ORF, with its function uncertain. The CDR3 runs 15 residues. Trimming took off 4 bases at V and 2 bases at J, with 13 bases between the two ends.

J is TRBJ2-1 and V is TRBV5-1; TRBD2 matches 11 bases. Looked up from germline, CDR1 is SGHRS and CDR2 is YFSETQ. The CDR3 is 16 amino acids. V shed 4 bases and J 4 bases; nucleotides not matched to a gene: 7. In nucleotides, the CDR3 is TGCGCCAGCAGCACGGGGACTAGCGGAGTATACAATGAGCAGTTCTTC. Translating gives CASSTGTSGVYNEQFF.

The V and J genes are TRBV7-2 and TRBJ2-1, with 7 nucleotides matching TRBD2. V was clipped by 1 base and J by 3 bases; unmatched bases: 6. This CDR3 region has 16 residues. The germline V gene has CDR1 SGHTA and CDR2 FQGNSA. The DNA of the CDR3 is TGTGCCAGCAGCTTAGGTTCCCTAGCGGACTACAATGAGCAGTTCTTC. It specifies CASSLGSLADYNEQFF.

The chain employs TRBV5-1 and TRBJ1-2, with 7 bases fitting TRBD1. Trimming at V came to 5 bases and at J to 3 bases, leaving 10 bases not matched to a gene. The CDR3 loop spans 15 amino acids. The germline gives CDR1 SGHRS, CDR2 YFSETQ. CDR3 in DNA: TGCGCCAGCAGTTTAACAGGGGATAGCGACTATGGCTACACCTTC. Translating it yields CASSLTGDSDYGYTF.

The V and J genes are TRBV21-1 and TRBJ1-5; the table's D call TRBD1 went unverified against the DNA. TRBV21-1 constitutes a pseudogene. This CDR3 has 14 amino acids. The CDR3 nucleotides read TGTGCCAGCAGCATCTACTCGGCAGGGTATCCCCAGCATTTT. Translation gives CASSIYSAGYPQHF.

This clone was counted between two and nine times. V gene TRBV6-1 combines with J gene TRBJ1-2, with D possibly TRBD1 on 6 matching bases. The germline CDR1 and CDR2 sequences are MNHNS and SASEGT. Trimming took 10 bases from V and 2 from J, leaving 14 bases between them. This CDR3 has 13 amino acids. CDR3 nucleotides: TGTGCCACTCGGACAGTTGGCAACTATGGCTACACCTTC. It encodes CATRTVGNYGYTF.

Only a few counts were recorded for this clone. The J gene is TRBJ1-2, the V gene TRBV19; the match to TRBD1 covers 9 bases. Losses at the gene ends were 3 bases for V and 5 bases for J; bases not matched to a gene: 7. The germline V gene encodes CDR1 LNHDA and CDR2 SQIVND (reference sequence). The CDR3 length is 15 residues. The CDR3 here is CASSMGQGDLYGYTF. DNA of the CDR3: TGTGCCAGTAGTATGGGACAGGGCGACCTGTATGGCTACACCTTC.

The chain carries TRBV7-2 and TRBJ2-2; D unresolved. Trimming removed 1 base from V and 8 bases from J, with 8 bases in between. The CDR3 extends over 13 amino acids. Germline V lookup: CDR1 SGHTA, CDR2 FQGNSA. CDR3 coding DNA: TGTGCCAGCAGCTTAGGGGCCCCGGGGGAGCTGTTTTTT. This gives the protein CASSLGAPGELFF.

CDR3 residues: CASSSGTGGHTGELFF. DNA of the CDR3: TGTGCCAGCAGCTCTGGCACCGGGGGACACACCGGGGAGCTGTTTTTT. The gene calls are TRBV11-3 and TRBJ2-2; D is perhaps TRBD2 (6 bases). The CDR3 is made up of 16 amino acids. Looked up from germline, CDR1 is SGHNT and CDR2 is YENEEA. Trimming shortened V by 4 bases and J by 3 bases, and 15 bases separated the two germline ends.

The chain couples TRBV9 to TRBJ1-2; D may be TRBD1 (5 bases). This CDR3 contains 13 residues. The V gene lost 4 bases and the J gene lost 4 bases, with 11 bases spanning the gap. From germline, CDR1 is SGDLS and CDR2 YYNGEE. CDR3 amino acids: CASSPQGSYGYTF. In nucleotides, the CDR3 is TGTGCCAGCAGCCCCCAGGGAAGCTATGGCTACACCTTC.